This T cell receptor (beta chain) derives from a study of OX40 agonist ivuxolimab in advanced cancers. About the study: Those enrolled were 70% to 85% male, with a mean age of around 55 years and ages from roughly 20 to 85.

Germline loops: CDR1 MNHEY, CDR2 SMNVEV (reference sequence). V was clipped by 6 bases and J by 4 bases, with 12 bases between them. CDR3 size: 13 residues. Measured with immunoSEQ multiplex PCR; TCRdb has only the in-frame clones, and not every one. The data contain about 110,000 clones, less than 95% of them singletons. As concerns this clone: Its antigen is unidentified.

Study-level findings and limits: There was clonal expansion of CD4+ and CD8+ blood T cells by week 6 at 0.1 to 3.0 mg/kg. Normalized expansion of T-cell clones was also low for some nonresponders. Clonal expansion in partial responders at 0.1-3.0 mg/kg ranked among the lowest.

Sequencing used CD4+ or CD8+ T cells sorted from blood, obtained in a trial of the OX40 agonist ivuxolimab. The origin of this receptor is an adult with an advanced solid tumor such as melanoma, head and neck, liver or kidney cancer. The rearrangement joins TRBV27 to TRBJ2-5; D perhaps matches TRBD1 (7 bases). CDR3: CASRRQGGETQYF. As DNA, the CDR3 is TGTGCCAGCAGAAGACAGGGAGGAGAGACCCAGTACTTC.